This T cell receptor beta chain comes out of a study of T cell responses to AZD1222 COVID-19 vaccine. General study results and limits: Donors in the cohort were predominantly white British and more often female, and clonal diversity was possibly underestimated. Seropositive status at baseline applied to only six AZD1222 recipients. Reportedly, nearly half the spike-specific TCRs target unmutated variant regions. Spike-wide coverage was observed for vaccine-associated CD4 TCRs, with dominant responses at 160-218 and 743-854.

Generated by immunoSEQ multiplex PCR, the TCRdb table keeps only in-frame clones and is missing some. This table holds about 130,000 clones, 92% found once. On this clone itself: What it recognizes is unknown. Other DNA sequences in this specimen translate into the identical CDR3.

Germline CDR1 and CDR2: SGHRS and YFSETQ. The CDR3 loop spans 13 amino acids. Trimming stripped 0 bases from V and 5 bases from J, with 5 bases between. This chain connects TRBV5-1 to TRBJ1-4; unclear D gene. The sequence was collected from an adult in good health. This material consisted of peripheral blood, taken on day 0 of AZD1222 vaccination. The chain's CDR3 is CASSLGVNEKLFF. The CDR3 region has the DNA TGCGCCAGCAGCTTGGGAGTAAATGAAAAACTGTTTTTT.